This T cell receptor (beta chain) stems from a study of CD8 T cells in ankylosing spondylitis. The germline V and J ends were trimmed by 3 bases and 4 bases, with 9 bases remaining between them. The length of the CDR3 is 13 residues. Each CDR3 protein is one row after TCRdb ran MiXCR on the 5' RACE reads. The sample yields about 150,000 distinct CDR3 sequences, under 55% seen once. This clonotype has a handful of counts. The sample consisted of synovial fluid, either unsorted or a sorted T cell fraction (not recorded which). V usage is TRBV12-3 or TRBV12-4 and J usage is TRBJ1-2, with D hard to call. The source of this sequence is a male donor with ankylosing spondylitis. CDR3 DNA: TGTGCCAGCAGTTTCATCCTATTCTATGGCTACACCTTC. Residues: CASSFILFYGYTF.